These 28 T cell receptor beta chains were sequenced from one sample in a study of cytomegalovirus exposure and HLA in healthy donors. TCRdb's copy holds only in-frame clones and misses some; the assay was immunoSEQ multiplex PCR. The sample yields about 38,000 clones, 90% to 95% seen once. Material: PBMCs. These receptors were collected from a man between 18 and 29 years old in good health and CMV-seronegative.

The chain joins TRBV11-3 to TRBJ2-1, with TRBD2 identical over 14 bases. Trimming cost V 6 bases and J 10 bases; bases outside gene matches: 11. CDR3 size: 16 residues. Germline V gene sequence: CDR1 SGHNT, CDR2 YENEEA. The CDR3 nucleotides are TGTGCCAGCAGTGCAAGGTACGGACTAGCGGGAGGAGAGCAGTTCTTC. It specifies CASSARYGLAGGEQFF.

CDR3 DNA sequence: TGTGCCAGTAGTATAGCAGGAGGGGCGGAATACGAGCAGTACTTC. This codes for CASSIAGGAEYEQYF. The chain uses TRBV19 and TRBJ2-7; a weak D match, TRBD2 (6 bases). The length of the CDR3 is 15 residues. CDR1 is LNHDA and CDR2 is SQIVND in the germline V gene (reference sequence). V gave up 1 base and J gave up 4 bases, with 14 bases separating them.

The rearrangement uses TRBV19 and TRBJ1-1; D not resolved. The CDR3 length is 13 residues. Germline V gives CDR1 LNHDA, CDR2 SQIVND (reference sequence). V lost 4 bases and J lost 0, with 6 bases in between. The CDR3 here is CASSTVLNTEAFF. The CDR3 DNA reads as TGTGCCAGTAGTACCGTCCTGAACACTGAAGCTTTCTTT.

CDR3 coding DNA: TGTGCCAGCAGCCCCGGTGGAGCCTACGAGCAGTACTTC. Translated, it gives CASSPGGAYEQYF. The V gene is TRBV7-3, the J gene TRBJ2-7, with no clear D. V lost 5 bases and J lost 2, with 10 bases in between. The CDR3 runs 13 residues. The germline V gene has CDR1 SGHTA and CDR2 FQGTGA.

The chain employs TRBV5-1 and TRBJ2-3; TRBD2 agrees at 16 bases. The trim removed 3 bases at V and 0 bases at J, leaving 4 bases unmatched. Per germline, CDR1 SGHRS and CDR2 YFSETQ. The CDR3 loop spans 18 amino acids. CDR3 sequence reads: CASSSGLAGGLSTDTQYF. CDR3 DNA sequence: TGCGCCAGCAGCTCGGGACTAGCGGGGGGGCTCAGCACAGATACGCAGTATTTT.

This chain connects TRBV28 to TRBJ1-2; no clear D gene. The CDR3 has 13 residues. V was trimmed by 2 bases and J by 3 bases, leaving 7 bases between them. Germline lookup yields CDR1 MDHEN and CDR2 SYDVKM. As DNA, the CDR3 is TGTGCCAGCAGTTTAGATCCGGACTATGGCTACACCTTC. Amino acid sequence: CASSLDPDYGYTF.

This chain connects TRBV30 to TRBJ2-5, with D possibly being TRBD2 (7 bases). CDR1 is GTSNPN and CDR2 is SVGIG in the germline V gene (reference sequence). The ends were cut back, 0 bases at V and 5 bases at J, with 13 bases in the middle. The CDR3 sequence is 14 residues long. This CDR3 reads CAWSVKGGVETQYF. CDR3 coding DNA: TGTGCCTGGAGTGTAAAGGGGGGGGTTGAGACCCAGTACTTC. The variable domain in full, with the rest retrieved from reference TRBV30 and TRBJ2-5, is SQTIHQWPATLVQPVGSPLSLECTVEGTSNPNLYWYRQAAGRGLQLLFYSVGIGQISSEVPQNLSASRPQDRQFILSSKKLLLSDSGFYLCAWSVKGGVETQYFGPGTRLLVL.

The chain joins TRBV2 to TRBJ2-7, with D tentatively TRBD2 (6 bases). V gave up 6 bases and J gave up 0 bases, with 12 bases separating them. Per germline, CDR1 SNHLY and CDR2 FYNNEI. CDR3 size: 14 residues. Here the CDR3 reads CASRATSASYEQYF. CDR3 nucleotides: TGTGCCAGCAGGGCGACTAGTGCCTCCTACGAGCAGTACTTC.

The rearrangement links TRBV2 to TRBJ1-1; TRBD1 matches 8 bases. CDR3 length: 12 amino acids. Germline trimming cut 8 bases from V and 4 bases from J; bases unmatched to any gene: 3. Germline V gives CDR1 SNHLY, CDR2 FYNNEI. The CDR3 nucleotides are TGTGCCAGCGAAGACAGGGGCACTGAAGCTTTCTTT. Protein: CASEDRGTEAFF.

The chain couples TRBV29-1 to TRBJ2-2; 7 bases are a match to TRBD2. This CDR3 is 14 amino acids long. Germline trimming cut 4 bases from V and 4 bases from J; bases unmatched to any gene: 6. Per germline, CDR1 SQVTM and CDR2 ANQGSEA. The CDR3 DNA reads TGCAGCGTTGGAATGGCTAGCGGCACCGGGGAGCTGTTTTTT. Residues: CSVGMASGTGELFF.

This chain links TRBV29-1 with TRBJ1-1; 7 nucleotides match TRBD1. The CDR3 extends over 13 amino acids. V lost 8 bases and J lost 0; bases outside the gene matches: 6. Germline CDR1 and CDR2: SQVTM and ANQGSEA. The CDR3 here is CSSGTVMNTEAFF. The CDR3, as DNA: TGCAGCTCGGGGACAGTCATGAACACTGAAGCTTTCTTT. Based on the CDR3 plus reference TRBV29-1 and TRBJ1-1, the full variable domain is SAVISQKPSRDICQRGTSLTIQCQVDSQVTMMFWYRQQPGQSLTLIATANQGSEATYESGFVIDKFPISRPNLTFSTLTVSNMSPEDSSIYLCSSGTVMNTEAFFGQGTRLTVV.

This chain joins TRBV30 and TRBJ1-6; TRBD1 matches at 7 bases. Unmatched junction bases numbered 4, after V lost 5 bases and J lost 9 bases. This CDR3 has 12 amino acids. Germline V gives CDR1 GTSNPN, CDR2 SVGIG (reference sequence). Written as DNA, the CDR3 is TGTGCCTGGTTGAGGGGGCCTTCACCCCTCCACTTT. Its translation: CAWLRGPSPLHF.

The genes are TRBV7-6 and TRBJ2-2; 8 nucleotides agree with TRBD2. After removal of 7 bases from V and 2 bases from J, the junction contained 9 bases not matched to a gene. This CDR3 region has 16 residues. Germline loops: CDR1 SGHVS, CDR2 FNYEAQ. CDR3 sequence: CASTTGGGLNTGELFF. CDR3 sequence (DNA): TGTGCCAGCACCACCGGGGGGGGGCTCAACACCGGGGAGCTGTTTTTT.

The chain combines TRBV6-1 with TRBJ1-5; D not resolved. Germline V CDR1 and CDR2: MNHNS, SASEGT. The CDR3 is 15 residues long. Trimming pared 4 bases from V and 4 bases from J, leaving 14 bases between. The DNA of the CDR3 is TGTGCCAGCAGTGGAGCGGAGAGGGTTAATCAGCCCCAGCATTTT. Encoded protein: CASSGAERVNQPQHF.

This clone was seen a single time. V is TRBV6-5 and J is TRBJ1-2; tentative D call: TRBD1 (6 bases). V lost 2 bases and J lost 3, with 13 bases in between. This CDR3 is built from 15 residues. Germline-derived CDR1 and CDR2 are MNHEY and SVGAGI. The CDR3 bases are TGTGCCAGCAGTTACCTGCAGGGGCCATACTATGGCTACACCTTC. It specifies CASSYLQGPYYGYTF.

This chain uses TRBV5-4 with TRBJ1-4, with D maybe TRBD1 (6 bases). Germline loops: CDR1 SGHNT, CDR2 YYREEE (reference sequence). The V end was cut by 4 bases, the J end by 6 bases, with 16 bases between. This CDR3 contains 15 residues. The CDR3: CASSGNPTGDEKLFF. The CDR3 DNA follows: TGTGCCAGCAGCGGAAACCCGACAGGCGATGAAAAACTGTTTTTT.

The chain combines TRBV5-1 with TRBJ2-5; 15 nucleotides line up with TRBD2. CDR3 size: 18 residues. Germline CDR1 and CDR2: SGHRS and YFSETQ. The V and J ends lost 4 bases and 1 base, in that order; junction bases with no gene match: 8. Written as DNA, the CDR3 is TGCGCCAGCAGCATCGGACTAGCGGGGGGGACAACCCAAGAGACCCAGTACTTC. It codes for CASSIGLAGGTTQETQYF.

The chain uses TRBV18 and TRBJ2-3; 9 bases are shared with TRBD2. In germline, CDR1 is KGHSH, CDR2 LQKENI. V lost 2 bases, J lost 0 bases, and 0 bases stayed unmatched. The CDR3 is 15 residues long. CDR3: CASSPTSGSTDTQYF. DNA for the CDR3: TGTGCCAGCTCACCAACTAGCGGGAGCACAGATACGCAGTATTTT.

This clone was detected only once. A junction boundary mismatches the germline segment, possibly from a read error. The V call is TRBV27, the J call TRBJ2-7; D possibly corresponds to TRBD2 (6 bases). The CDR3 totals 15 residues. Germline V CDR1 and CDR2: MNHEY, SMNVEV (reference sequence). CDR3 loop: CASSLRSGVSCEQYF. CDR3 bases: TGTGCCAGCAGTTTAAGATCGGGAGTCTCCTGCGAGCAGTACTTC.

This sequence joins TRBV5-1 and TRBJ2-5, with D tentatively TRBD2 (5 bases). V lost 1 base to trimming and J lost 5 bases, with 15 bases between them. From germline, CDR1 is SGHRS and CDR2 YFSETQ. The CDR3 length is 15 residues. CDR3: CASSLRPGRGETQYF. For the CDR3, the DNA is TGCGCCAGCAGCTTGCGCCCAGGCCGCGGGGAGACCCAGTACTTC.

The chain links TRBV27 to TRBJ2-1; D is possibly TRBD2 (6 bases). CDR1 is MNHEY and CDR2 is SMNVEV in the germline V gene (reference sequence). V was shortened by 5 bases and J by 0 bases, with 14 bases between the two germline ends. This CDR3 comprises 16 residues. In DNA, the CDR3 is TGTGCCAGCAGTATACGGGACTGGAGCTCCTACAATGAGCAGTTCTTC. It codes for CASSIRDWSSYNEQFF.

Concerning this clone itself: One end of the junction fails to match germline, which may point to a read error. This chain joins TRBV2 and TRBJ2-7, with D maybe TRBD1 (5 bases). Germline lookup yields CDR1 SNHLY and CDR2 FYNNEI. This CDR3 spans 12 amino acids. In DNA, the CDR3 is TGTGCCAGCACTCAGGGCTCCCACGAGCAGTACTTC. Translated: CASTQGSHEQYF.

The chain combines TRBV18 with TRBJ2-7; D is undetermined. Trimming shortened V by 1 base and J by 6 bases, and 13 bases separated the two germline ends. The germline V gene encodes CDR1 KGHSH and CDR2 LQKENI. The CDR3 spans 14 residues. CDR3 in amino acids: CASSPQEFSGEQYF. DNA for the CDR3: TGTGCCAGCTCACCACAGGAGTTTTCCGGCGAGCAGTACTTC.

This clone was seen just once. The chain uses TRBV28 and TRBJ1-5; TRBD1 matches 9 bases. Germline V lookup: CDR1 MDHEN, CDR2 SYDVKM. The CDR3 sequence is 17 residues long. Trimming took 6 bases from V and 2 from J; bases not matched to a gene: 11. CDR3 in amino acids: CASRGTGWDGGNQPQHF. CDR3 coding DNA: TGTGCCAGCAGGGGGACAGGGTGGGATGGTGGCAATCAGCCCCAGCATTTT.

The chain has TRBV13 and TRBJ2-7; tentative D call: TRBD1 (6 bases). Trimming pared 1 base from V and 2 bases from J, leaving 18 bases between. CDR1 PRHDT and CDR2 FYEKMQ come from the germline V gene (reference sequence). The CDR3 extends over 17 amino acids. CDR3 loop: CASSLEVGDTSTYEQYF. CDR3 coding DNA: TGTGCCAGCAGCTTAGAAGTGGGGGACACTTCCACCTACGAGCAGTACTTC.

This clone was recorded only once. The V and J genes are TRBV11-2 and TRBJ2-2; 12 bases agree with TRBD2. CDR1 and CDR2 (germline): SGHAT, FQNNGV. The CDR3 covers 17 residues. V shed 4 bases and J 4 bases; nucleotides not matched to a gene: 7. CDR3 protein: CASSSSRLAGATGELFF. DNA for the CDR3: TGTGCCAGCAGCTCATCCCGACTAGCGGGAGCCACCGGGGAGCTGTTTTTT.

The CDR3 nucleotides are TGTGCCAGCAGCCACGGGACAAATACCGGGGAGCTGTTTTTT. Protein: CASSHGTNTGELFF. V and J are TRBV9 and TRBJ2-2; D may be TRBD1 (6 bases). From germline, CDR1 is SGDLS and CDR2 YYNGEE. The CDR3 loop spans 14 amino acids. Trimming cost V 4 bases and J 5 bases, with 12 bases left between them.

The J gene is TRBJ2-2, the V gene TRBV5-1; D is possibly TRBD2 (5 bases). Germline V gene sequence: CDR1 SGHRS, CDR2 YFSETQ. The V end lost 1 base, the J end lost 6 bases, and 10 bases lay between the germline ends. This CDR3 is 14 amino acids long. The CDR3 DNA sequence: TGCGCCAGCAGCTTGAGTAGCGTATCCGGGGAGCTGTTTTTT. Translation gives CASSLSSVSGELFF. Combining the CDR3 with reference TRBV5-1 and TRBJ2-2 gives the whole variable domain KAGVTQTPRYLIKTRGQQVTLSCSPISGHRSVSWYQQTPGQGLQFLFEYFSETQRNKGNFPGRFSGRQFSNSRSEMNVSTLELGDSALYLCASSLSSVSGELFFGEGSRLTVL.